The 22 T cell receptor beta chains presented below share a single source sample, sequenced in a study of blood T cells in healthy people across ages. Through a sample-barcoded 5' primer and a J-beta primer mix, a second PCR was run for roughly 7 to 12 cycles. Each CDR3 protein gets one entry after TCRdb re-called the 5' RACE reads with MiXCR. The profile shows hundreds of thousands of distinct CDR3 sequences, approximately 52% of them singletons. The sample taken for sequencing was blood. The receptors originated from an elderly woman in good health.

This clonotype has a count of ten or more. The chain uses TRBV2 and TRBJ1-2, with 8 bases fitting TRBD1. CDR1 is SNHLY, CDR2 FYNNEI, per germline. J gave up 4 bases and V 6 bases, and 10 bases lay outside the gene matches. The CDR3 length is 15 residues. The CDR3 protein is CASRSQTGVAYGYTF. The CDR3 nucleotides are TGTGCCAGCAGATCACAGACAGGGGTAGCCTATGGCTACACCTTC.

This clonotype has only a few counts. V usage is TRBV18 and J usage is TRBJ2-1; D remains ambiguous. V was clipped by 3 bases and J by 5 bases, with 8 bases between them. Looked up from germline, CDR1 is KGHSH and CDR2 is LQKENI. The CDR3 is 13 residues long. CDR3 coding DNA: TGTGCCAGCTCACCGAATAACCACAATGAGCAGTTCTTC. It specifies CASSPNNHNEQFF.

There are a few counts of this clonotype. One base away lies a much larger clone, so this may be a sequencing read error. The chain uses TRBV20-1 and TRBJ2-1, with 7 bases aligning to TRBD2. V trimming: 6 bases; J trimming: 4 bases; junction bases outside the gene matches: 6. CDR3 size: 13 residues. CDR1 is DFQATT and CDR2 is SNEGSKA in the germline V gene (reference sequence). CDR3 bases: TGCAGTGCCGAGCGAGCGGGATACAATGAGCAGTTCTTC. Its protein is CSAERAGYNEQFF.

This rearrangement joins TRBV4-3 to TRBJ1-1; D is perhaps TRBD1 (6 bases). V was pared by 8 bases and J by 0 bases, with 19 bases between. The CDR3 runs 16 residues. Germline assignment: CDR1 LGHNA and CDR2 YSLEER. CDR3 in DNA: TGCGCCAGCGGCCCTTGGCGGGGGCACATGAACACTGAAGCTTTCTTT. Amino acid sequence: CASGPWRGHMNTEAFF.

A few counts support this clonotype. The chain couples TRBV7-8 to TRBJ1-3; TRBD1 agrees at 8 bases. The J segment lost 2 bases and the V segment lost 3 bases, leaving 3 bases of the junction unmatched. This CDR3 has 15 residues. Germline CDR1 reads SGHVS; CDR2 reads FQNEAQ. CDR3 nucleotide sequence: TGTGCCAGCAGCTTGGCGACAGGGGCTGGAAACACCATATATTTT. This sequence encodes CASSLATGAGNTIYF.

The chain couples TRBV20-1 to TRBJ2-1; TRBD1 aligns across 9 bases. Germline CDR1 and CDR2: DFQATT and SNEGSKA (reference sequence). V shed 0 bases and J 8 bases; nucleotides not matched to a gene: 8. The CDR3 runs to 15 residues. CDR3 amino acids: CSARDSKNRGHEQFF. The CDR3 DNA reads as TGCAGTGCTAGAGACTCAAAGAACAGGGGGCATGAGCAGTTCTTC.

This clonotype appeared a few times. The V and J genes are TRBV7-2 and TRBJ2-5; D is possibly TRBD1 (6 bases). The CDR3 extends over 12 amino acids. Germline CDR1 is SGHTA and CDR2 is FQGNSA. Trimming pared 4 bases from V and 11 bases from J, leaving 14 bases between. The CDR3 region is CASSYRVNEQYF. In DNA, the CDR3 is TGTGCCAGCAGCTACAGGGTGAATGAGCAGTACTTC. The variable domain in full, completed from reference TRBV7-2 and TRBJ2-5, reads GAGVSQSPSNKVTEKGKDVELRCDPISGHTALYWYRQSLGQGLEFLIYFQGNSAPDKSGLPSDRFSAERTGGSVSTLTIQRTQQEDSAVYLCASSYRVNEQYFGPGTRLLVL.

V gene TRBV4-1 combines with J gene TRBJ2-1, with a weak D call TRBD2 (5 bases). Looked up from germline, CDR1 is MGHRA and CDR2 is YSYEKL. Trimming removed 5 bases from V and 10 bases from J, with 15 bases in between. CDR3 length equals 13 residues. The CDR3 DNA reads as TGCGCCAGCAGCGCCGGGGAGTTCCGGGAGCAGTTCTTC. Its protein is CASSAGEFREQFF.

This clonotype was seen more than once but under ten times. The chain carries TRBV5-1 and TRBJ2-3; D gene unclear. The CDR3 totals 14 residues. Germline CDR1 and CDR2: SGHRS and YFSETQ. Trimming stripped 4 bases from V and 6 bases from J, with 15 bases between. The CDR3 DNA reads TGCGCCAGCAGCCTTAGAGGTCGGTTTGATACGCAGTATTTT. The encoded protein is CASSLRGRFDTQYF.

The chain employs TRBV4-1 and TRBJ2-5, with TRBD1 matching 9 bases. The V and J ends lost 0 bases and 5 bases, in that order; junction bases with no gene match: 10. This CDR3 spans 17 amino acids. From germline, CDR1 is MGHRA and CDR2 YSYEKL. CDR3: CASSQDRGTGPRETQYF. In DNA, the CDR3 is TGCGCCAGCAGCCAAGACCGCGGGACAGGGCCGCGGGAGACCCAGTACTTC.

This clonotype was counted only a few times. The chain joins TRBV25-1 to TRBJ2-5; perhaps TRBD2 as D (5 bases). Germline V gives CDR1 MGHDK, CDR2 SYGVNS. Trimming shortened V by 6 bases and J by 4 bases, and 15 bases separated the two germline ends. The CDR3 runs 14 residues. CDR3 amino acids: CASRTGPGRETQYF. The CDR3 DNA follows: TGTGCCAGCAGGACCGGGCCGGGGAGAGAGACCCAGTACTTC.

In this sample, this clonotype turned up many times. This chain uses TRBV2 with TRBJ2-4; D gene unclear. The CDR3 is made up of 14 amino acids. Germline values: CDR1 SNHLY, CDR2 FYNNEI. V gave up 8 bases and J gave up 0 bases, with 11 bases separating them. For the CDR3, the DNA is TGTGCCAGCTACGCGGATCTAGCCAAAAACATTCAGTACTTC. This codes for CASYADLAKNIQYF. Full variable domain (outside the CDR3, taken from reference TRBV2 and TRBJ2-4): EPEVTQTPSHQVTQMGQEVILRCVPISNHLYFYWYRQILGQKVEFLVSFYNNEISEKSEIFDDQFSVERPDGSNFTLKIRSTKLEDSAMYFCASYADLAKNIQYFGAGTRLSVL.

DNA for the CDR3: TGTGCCAGCCTTCTGGACAGGGGCCGCACAGATACGCAGTATTTT. Amino acids: CASLLDRGRTDTQYF. This rearrangement joins TRBV7-2 to TRBJ2-3, with 9 bases matching TRBD1. The CDR3 has 15 residues. Germline V lookup: CDR1 SGHTA, CDR2 FQGNSA. V dropped 8 bases and J dropped 1; count of bases not matched to a gene: 7.

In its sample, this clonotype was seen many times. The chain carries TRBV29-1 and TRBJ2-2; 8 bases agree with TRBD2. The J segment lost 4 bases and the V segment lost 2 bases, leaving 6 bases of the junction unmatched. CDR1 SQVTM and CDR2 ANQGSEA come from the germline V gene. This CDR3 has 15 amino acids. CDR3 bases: TGCAGCGTTGAACGGAGCGGGGGCCCCACCGGGGAGCTGTTTTTT. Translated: CSVERSGGPTGELFF.

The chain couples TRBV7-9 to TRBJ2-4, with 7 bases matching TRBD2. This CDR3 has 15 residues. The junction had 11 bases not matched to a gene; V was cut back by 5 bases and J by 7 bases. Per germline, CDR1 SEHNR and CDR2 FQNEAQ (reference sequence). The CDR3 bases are TGTGCCAGCAGCCCACCCGCGGACGGGAGGAACATTCAGTACTTC. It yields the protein CASSPPADGRNIQYF.

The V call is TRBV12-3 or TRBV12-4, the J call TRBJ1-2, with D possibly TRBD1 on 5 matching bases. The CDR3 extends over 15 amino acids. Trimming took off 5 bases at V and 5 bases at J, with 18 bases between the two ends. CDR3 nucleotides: TGTGCCAGCAGTGATACCGGGACGGGGAGTTATGGCTACACCTTC. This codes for CASSDTGTGSYGYTF.

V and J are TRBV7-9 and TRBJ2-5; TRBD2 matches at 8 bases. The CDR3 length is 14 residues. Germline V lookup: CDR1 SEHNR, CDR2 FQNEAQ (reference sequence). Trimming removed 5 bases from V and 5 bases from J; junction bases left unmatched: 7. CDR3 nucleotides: TGTGCCAGCAGCCGAGGACTAGCTTCGGAGACCCAGTACTTC. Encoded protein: CASSRGLASETQYF.

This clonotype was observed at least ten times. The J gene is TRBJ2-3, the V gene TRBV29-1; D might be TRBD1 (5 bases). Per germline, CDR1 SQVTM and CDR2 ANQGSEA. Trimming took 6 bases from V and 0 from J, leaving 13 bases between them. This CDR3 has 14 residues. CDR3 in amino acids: CSVHRQPSTDTQYF. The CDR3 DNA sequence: TGCAGCGTACATCGACAGCCAAGCACAGATACGCAGTATTTT.

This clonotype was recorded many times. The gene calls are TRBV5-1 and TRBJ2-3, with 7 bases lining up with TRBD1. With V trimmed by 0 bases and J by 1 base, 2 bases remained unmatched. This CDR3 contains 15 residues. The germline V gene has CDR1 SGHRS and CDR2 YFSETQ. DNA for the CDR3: TGCGCCAGCAGCTTGGTAGGGGGCGGCACAGATACGCAGTATTTT. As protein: CASSLVGGGTDTQYF.

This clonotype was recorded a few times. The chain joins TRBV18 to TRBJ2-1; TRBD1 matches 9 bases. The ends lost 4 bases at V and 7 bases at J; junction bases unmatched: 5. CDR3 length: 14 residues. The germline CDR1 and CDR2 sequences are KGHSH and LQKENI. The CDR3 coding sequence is TGTGCCAGCTCACGGGACAGGGTTAAAAATGAGCAGTTCTTC. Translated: CASSRDRVKNEQFF.

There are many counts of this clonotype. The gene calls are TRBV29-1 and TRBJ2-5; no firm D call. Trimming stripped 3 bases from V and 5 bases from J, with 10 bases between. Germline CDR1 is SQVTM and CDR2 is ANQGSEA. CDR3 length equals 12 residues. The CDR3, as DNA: TGCAGCGTTGACGGCCGGCGGGAGACCCAGTACTTC. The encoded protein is CSVDGRRETQYF.

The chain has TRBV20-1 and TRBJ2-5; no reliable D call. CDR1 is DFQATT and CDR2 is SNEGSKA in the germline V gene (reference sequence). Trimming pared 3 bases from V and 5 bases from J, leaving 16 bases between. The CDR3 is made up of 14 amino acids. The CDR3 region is CSASHRSDWETQYF. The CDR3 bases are TGCAGTGCTAGTCATCGGAGCGACTGGGAGACCCAGTACTTC.